The source of this T cell receptor (beta chain) is a study of cytomegalovirus exposure and HLA in healthy donors. The overall study: Caucasian-associated ancestry cluster membership applied to just over 80% of around 400 genotyped donors. General study findings and limits: Sequencing likely produced, as an artifact, a cluster of highly shared sequence variants. Available immune exposure information was restricted to CMV serostatus only.

Concerning this clone: Its antigen is still unknown.

60 Vbeta and 13 Jbeta primers were used in PCR. This table comes from immunoSEQ multiplex PCR, and its TCRdb copy is limited to in-frame clones, with some not included. Of about 200,000 clones listed, 79% are singletons. The receptor comes from a girl between 10 and 17 years old in good health and CMV-seropositive. Sequencing used PBMCs.

The chain's CDR3 is CASSSTGTLNYGYTF. For the CDR3, the DNA is TGTGCCAGCAGCTCCACCGGGACACTTAACTATGGCTACACCTTC. The J gene is TRBJ1-2, the V gene TRBV7-9; D possibly corresponds to TRBD1 (6 bases). V lost 4 bases, J lost 1 base, and 13 bases lay in between. The CDR3 is 15 residues long. In germline, CDR1 is SEHNR, CDR2 FQNEAQ (reference sequence). Complete variable domain (other parts from reference TRBV7-9 and TRBJ1-2): DTGVSQNPRHKITKRGQNVTFRCDPISEHNRLYWYRQTLGQGPEFLTYFQNEAQLEKSRLLSDRFSAERPKGSFSTLEIQRTEQGDSAMYLCASSSTGTLNYGYTFGSGTRLTVV.